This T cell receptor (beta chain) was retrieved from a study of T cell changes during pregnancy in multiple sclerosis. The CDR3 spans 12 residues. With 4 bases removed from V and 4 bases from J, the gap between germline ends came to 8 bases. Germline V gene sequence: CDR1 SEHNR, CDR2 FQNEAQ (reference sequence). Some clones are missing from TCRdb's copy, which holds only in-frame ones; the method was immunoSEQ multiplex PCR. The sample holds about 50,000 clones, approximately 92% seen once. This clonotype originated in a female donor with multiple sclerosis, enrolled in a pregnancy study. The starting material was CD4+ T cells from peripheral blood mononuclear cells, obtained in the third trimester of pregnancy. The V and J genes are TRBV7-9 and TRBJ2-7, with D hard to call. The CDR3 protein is CASSSEVYEQYF. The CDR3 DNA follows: TGTGCCAGCAGCTCAGAGGTGTACGAGCAGTACTTC.